This T cell receptor (beta chain) was documented in a study of T cells expressing NK-cell markers (dated by TCRdb to about 2020). Background on the whole study: Under 10 donors provided sorted CD3+CD56+NKG2C+, CD3+CD56+NKG2C- and CD3+CD56-NKG2C+ T-cell subsets, whose TCR beta-chain repertoires were profiled. The eight sequenced donors were randomly selected healthy volunteers, three men and five women. Among the eight sequenced donors, seven were HCMV-seropositive and one was HCMV-seronegative. The libraries were sequenced on Illumina HiSeq 2000/2500, MiSeq or NextSeq, producing 2 x 150 bp reads. The paper's findings and limits, for the study overall: Whether the expanded NKG2C-expressing T cell clones were specific for HCMV antigens was left unclear. In five to seven donors, the dominant CD3+CD56+NKG2C+ clonotypes were among the top 10 CD8+ clonotypes and accounted for about 1.0-7.5% of CD8+ T cells. Those dominant clonotypes were again the most abundant among CD3+CD56-NKG2C+ cells in a few donors, at roughly 25-60.1%.

A commercial ELISA kit detecting HCMV-specific IgG in serum was used to determine HCMV serostatus. Ficoll density gradient centrifugation was used to isolate peripheral blood mononuclear cells from blood. Sequencing was performed on an Illumina HiSeq 2000. The TCR beta cDNA libraries were made using 5'RACE template switching, a step that added both a universal primer site and unique molecular identifiers. Priming for cDNA synthesis came from the TCR beta constant segment, and two successive PCR amplification steps followed. As for how the authors treated the data: MIGEC was used to demultiplex reads and group reads by UMI, and MiTCR was used to assemble and quantify clonotypes. To exclude erroneous sequences, only TCR cDNA sequences supported by at least two reads were retained. The tcR package was used for downstream repertoire analysis, and clonotypes were matched between fractions using CDR3 nucleotide sequence together with V segment. Antigen specificity was annotated against VDJdb with VDJmatch, allowing one amino acid substitution in CDR3. Reads reprocessed by TCRdb are summarized as one entry per CDR3 protein sequence, and DNA is absent. These V and J calls originate from TCRdb's pipeline instead of the authors' own analysis. This sample's table has entries for approximately 420,000 distinct CDR3 sequences. Clones ranked in the top ten supply approximately 11% of the sample.

A word on this clonotype: Its antigen remains undetermined.

Measured from the cysteine to the phenylalanine, the CDR3 is 16 residues long. No coding sequence is recorded. Via the germline V gene, CDR1 is KGHDR and CDR2 SFDVKD. Recombination joined TRBV24-1 with TRBJ2-5; TCRdb outputs TRBD2, but without DNA this stays unchecked. The sample comprised blood T cells: a sorted CD56 or NKG2C T cell subset, CD4+ or CD8+ T cells, or bulk PBMC T cells (not recorded which). The origin of this receptor is a woman aged 50 to 60 in good health. Donor details come from another sample of the same person, matched by shared clones. For the CDR3, the sequence is CATSDVASGLAETQYF.